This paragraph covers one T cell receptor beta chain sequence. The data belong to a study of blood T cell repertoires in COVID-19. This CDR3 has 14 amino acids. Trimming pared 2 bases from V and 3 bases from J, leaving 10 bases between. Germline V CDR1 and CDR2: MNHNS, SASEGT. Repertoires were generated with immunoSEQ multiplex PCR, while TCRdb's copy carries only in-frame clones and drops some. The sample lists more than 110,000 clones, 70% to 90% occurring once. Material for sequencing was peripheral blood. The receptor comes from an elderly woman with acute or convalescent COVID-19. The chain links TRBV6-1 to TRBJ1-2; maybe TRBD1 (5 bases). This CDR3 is CASSEIETDYGYTF. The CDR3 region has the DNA TGTGCCAGCAGTGAAATCGAGACAGACTATGGCTACACCTTC.